The present entry profiles one T cell receptor (beta chain) with its context. The data derive from a study of technical replicates of blood from several donors. CDR3 length equals 13 residues. V was cut by 0 bases and J by 5 bases, with 7 bases left in between. From germline, CDR1 is MNHNS and CDR2 SASEGT. Sequenced by immunoSEQ multiplex PCR; TCRdb stores in-frame clones only, minus some. The repertoire holds almost 70,000 clones, with 80% to 90% as singletons. This chain uses TRBV6-1 with TRBJ1-2; D is undetermined. The sample was PBMCs. The sequence was obtained from a human donor in good health. Some clones in this sample may be carry-over from other donors' samples. CDR3 loop: CASSEAGSYGYTF. CDR3 DNA sequence: TGTGCCAGCAGTGAAGCGGGCAGTTATGGCTACACCTTC.